Detailed here is one T cell receptor beta chain. Its target is unknown. CDR3 length equals 13 residues. Germline CDR1 SGDLS, CDR2 YYNGEE. Trimming pared 0 bases from V and 6 bases from J, leaving 8 bases between. The data were obtained in a study of blood T cells in healthy people across ages. General study findings and limits: CMV status of donors was not determined, possibly confounding expanded clonotype changes. Naive and antigen-experienced cells could not be conclusively compared, given unsorted PBMCs. It was the long-lived donors that had more naive CD4+ cells and higher diversity than aged donors.

Then a second PCR, running about 6 to 12 cycles, was carried out with a sample-barcoded 5' primer and a J-beta primer mix. Via MiXCR, TCRdb re-called the 5' RACE reads, giving one row per CDR3 protein. The data hold about 670,000 distinct CDR3 sequences, with over 40% observed a single time. The sample consisted of blood. The rearrangement uses TRBV9 and TRBJ2-3; no definite D call. The clonotype was recovered from a man older than 75 in good health. The CDR3 protein is CASSVDLRDTQYF. The CDR3 DNA reads as TGTGCCAGCAGCGTAGATTTGCGGGATACGCAGTATTTT.